This T cell receptor beta chain derives from a study of T-cell reconstitution after alpha-beta-depleted transplantation in children. Preparation of the TCRbeta library was carried out with unique molecular identifiers. TCRdb processed the PCR reads anew with MiXCR; each CDR3 protein has one entry. The sample shows about a million distinct CDR3 sequences, 25% to 30% of them seen only once. Study-wide points: T-cell counts and diversity were attributed mostly to newly produced T cells one year after transplant.

In germline, CDR1 is MRHNA, CDR2 SNTAGT. Deletions cut 0 bases from V and 5 bases from J, with 12 bases between. The CDR3 sequence is 15 residues long. On this clonotype: Antigen specificity is unknown.

The sequences come from PBMCs, mostly from graft donor cells, collected 360 days after TCRalphabeta/CD19-depleted stem cell transplant. The clonotype comes from a boy less than two years old who had a stem cell transplant for SCID, so the T cells may come from the graft donor. This chain links TRBV6-4 with TRBJ2-3; D possibly matches TRBD1 or TRBD2 (6 bases each). CDR3 nucleotides: TGTGCCAGCAGTGACTCGGGGGGCTCGGGAGATACGCAGTATTTT. Its protein is CASSDSGGSGDTQYF.